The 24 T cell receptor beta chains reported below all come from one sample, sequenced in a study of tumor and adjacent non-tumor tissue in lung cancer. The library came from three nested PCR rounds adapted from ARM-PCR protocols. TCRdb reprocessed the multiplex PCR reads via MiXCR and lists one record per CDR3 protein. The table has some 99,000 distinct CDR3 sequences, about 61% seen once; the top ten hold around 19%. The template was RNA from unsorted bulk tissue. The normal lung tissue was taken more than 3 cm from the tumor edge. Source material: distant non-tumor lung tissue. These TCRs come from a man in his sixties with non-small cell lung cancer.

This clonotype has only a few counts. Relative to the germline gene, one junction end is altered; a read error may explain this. CDR3 sequence reads: CVSSLPTEGGETQYF. The CDR3 nucleotides read TGTGTCAGCAGCTTGCCAACGGAGGGGGGAGAGACCCAGTACTTC. The chain links TRBV5-4 to TRBJ2-5; D tentatively reads TRBD1 or TRBD2 (6 bases each). Per germline, CDR1 SGHNT and CDR2 YYREEE (reference sequence). CDR3 length: 15 residues.

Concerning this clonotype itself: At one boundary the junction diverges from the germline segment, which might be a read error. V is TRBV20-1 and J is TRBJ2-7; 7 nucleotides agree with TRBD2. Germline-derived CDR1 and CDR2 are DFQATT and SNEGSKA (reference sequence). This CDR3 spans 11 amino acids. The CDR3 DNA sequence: TGCAGTGCAGGACTAGATTACGAGAAGTACTTC. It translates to CSAGLDYEKYF.

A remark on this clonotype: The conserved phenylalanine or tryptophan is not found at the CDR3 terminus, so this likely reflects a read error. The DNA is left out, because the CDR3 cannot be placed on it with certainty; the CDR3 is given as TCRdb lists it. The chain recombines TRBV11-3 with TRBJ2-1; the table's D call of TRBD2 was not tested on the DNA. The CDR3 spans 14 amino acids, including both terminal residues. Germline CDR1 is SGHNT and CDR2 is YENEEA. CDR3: CASSWEGPANEQLL.

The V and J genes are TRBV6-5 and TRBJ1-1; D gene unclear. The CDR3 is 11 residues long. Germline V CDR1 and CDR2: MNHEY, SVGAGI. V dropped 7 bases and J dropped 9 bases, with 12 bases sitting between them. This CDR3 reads CASIAGIQAFF. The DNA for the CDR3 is TGTGCCAGCATCGCCGGGATCCAAGCTTTCTTT.

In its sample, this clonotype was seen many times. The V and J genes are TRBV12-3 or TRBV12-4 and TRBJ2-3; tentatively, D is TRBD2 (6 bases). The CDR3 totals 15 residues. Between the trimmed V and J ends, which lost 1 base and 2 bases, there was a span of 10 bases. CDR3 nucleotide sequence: TGTGCCAGCAGTTTAGTTGCGGGGAACACAGATACGCAGTATTTT. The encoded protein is CASSLVAGNTDTQYF.

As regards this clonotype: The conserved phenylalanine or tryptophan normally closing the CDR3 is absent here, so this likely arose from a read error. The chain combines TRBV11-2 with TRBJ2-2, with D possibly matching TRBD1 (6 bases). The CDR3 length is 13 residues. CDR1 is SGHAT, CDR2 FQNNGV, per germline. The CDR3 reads CASSLQGAGKLFY. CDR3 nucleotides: TGTGCCAGCAGCCTACAGGGCGCCGGGAAGCTGTTTTAT.

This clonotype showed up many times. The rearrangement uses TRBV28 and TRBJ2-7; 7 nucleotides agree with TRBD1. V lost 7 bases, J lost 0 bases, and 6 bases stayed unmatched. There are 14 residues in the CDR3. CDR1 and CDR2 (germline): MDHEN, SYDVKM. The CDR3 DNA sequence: TGTGCCAGCACTGACAGGGAATTCTCCTACGAGCAGTACTTC. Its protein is CASTDREFSYEQYF.

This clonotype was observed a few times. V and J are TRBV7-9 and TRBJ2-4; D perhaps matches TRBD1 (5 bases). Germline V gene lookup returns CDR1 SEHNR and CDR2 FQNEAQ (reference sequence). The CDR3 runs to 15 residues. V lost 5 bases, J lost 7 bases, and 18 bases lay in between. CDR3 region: CASSPTASGPNIQYF. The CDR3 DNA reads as TGTGCCAGCAGCCCGACGGCGTCAGGGCCCAACATTCAGTACTTC.

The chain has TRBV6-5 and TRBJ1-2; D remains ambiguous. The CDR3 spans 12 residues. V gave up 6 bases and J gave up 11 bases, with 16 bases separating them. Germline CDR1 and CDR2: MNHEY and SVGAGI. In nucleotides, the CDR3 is TGTGCCAGCAGGCCCGGGATAGGCGGTTACACCTTC. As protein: CASRPGIGGYTF.

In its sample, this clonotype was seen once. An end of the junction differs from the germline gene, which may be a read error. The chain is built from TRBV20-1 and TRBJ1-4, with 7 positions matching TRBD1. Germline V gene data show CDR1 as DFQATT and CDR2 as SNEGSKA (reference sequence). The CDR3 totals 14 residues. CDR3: CIARGTDTGEKLFF. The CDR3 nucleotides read TGCATTGCTAGAGGGACAGACACGGGCGAAAAACTGTTTTTT.

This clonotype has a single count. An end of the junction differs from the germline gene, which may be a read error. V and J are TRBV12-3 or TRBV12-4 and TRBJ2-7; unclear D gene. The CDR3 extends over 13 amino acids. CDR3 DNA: TGTGCCATCAGTATACGAAGCTCCTACGAGCAGTACTTC. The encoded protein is CAISIRSSYEQYF.

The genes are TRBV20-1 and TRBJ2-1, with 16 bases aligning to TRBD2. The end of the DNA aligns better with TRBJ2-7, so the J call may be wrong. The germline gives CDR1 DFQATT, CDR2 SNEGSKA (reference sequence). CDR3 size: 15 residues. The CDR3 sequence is CSARGTSGRAREQYF. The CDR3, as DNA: TGCAGTGCTAGGGGGACTAGCGGGAGGGCGAGGGAGCAGTACTTC.

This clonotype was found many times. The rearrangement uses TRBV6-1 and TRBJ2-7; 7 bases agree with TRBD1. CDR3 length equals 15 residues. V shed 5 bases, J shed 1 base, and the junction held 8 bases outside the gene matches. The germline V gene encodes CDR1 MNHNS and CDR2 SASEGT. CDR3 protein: CASSRRGQPSYEQYF. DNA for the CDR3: TGTGCCAGCAGTCGAAGGGGACAGCCGTCCTACGAGCAGTACTTC.

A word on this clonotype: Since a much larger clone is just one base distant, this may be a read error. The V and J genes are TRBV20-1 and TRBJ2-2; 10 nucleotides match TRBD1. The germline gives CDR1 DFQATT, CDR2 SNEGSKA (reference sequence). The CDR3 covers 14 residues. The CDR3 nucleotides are TGCGGTGCTAGAGGGACAGGGGACACCGGGGAGCTGTTTTTT. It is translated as CGARGTGDTGELFF.

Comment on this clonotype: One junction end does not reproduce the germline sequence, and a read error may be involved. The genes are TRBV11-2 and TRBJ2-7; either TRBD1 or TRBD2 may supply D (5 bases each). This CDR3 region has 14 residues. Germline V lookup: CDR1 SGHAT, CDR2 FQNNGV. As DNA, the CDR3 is TGTGACAGCAGCTTAGAAGGGACCAAATCCGAGCAGTACTTC. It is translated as CDSSLEGTKSEQYF.

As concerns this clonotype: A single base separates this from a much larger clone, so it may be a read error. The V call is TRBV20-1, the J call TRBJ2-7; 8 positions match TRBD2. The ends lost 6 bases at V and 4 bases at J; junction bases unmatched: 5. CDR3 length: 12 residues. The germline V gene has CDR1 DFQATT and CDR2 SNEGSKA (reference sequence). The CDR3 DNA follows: TGCAGTGCCCGAGCGGGAGTTTACGAGCAGTACTTC. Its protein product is CSARAGVYEQYF.

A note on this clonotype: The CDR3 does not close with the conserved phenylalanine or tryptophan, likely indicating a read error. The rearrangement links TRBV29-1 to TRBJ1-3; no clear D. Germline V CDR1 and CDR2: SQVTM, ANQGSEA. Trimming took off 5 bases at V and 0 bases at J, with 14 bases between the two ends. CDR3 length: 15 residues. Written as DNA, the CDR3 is TGCAGCGTTCGAGCGGGCCAGCACTCTGGAAACACCATATATCTC. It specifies CSVRAGQHSGNTIYL.

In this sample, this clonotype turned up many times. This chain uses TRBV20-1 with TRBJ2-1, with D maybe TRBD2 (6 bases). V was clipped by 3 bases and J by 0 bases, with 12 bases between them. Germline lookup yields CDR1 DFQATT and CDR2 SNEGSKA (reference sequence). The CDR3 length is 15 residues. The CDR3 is CSARAGTFSYNEQFF. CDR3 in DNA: TGCAGTGCTAGGGCCGGGACTTTCTCCTACAATGAGCAGTTCTTC.

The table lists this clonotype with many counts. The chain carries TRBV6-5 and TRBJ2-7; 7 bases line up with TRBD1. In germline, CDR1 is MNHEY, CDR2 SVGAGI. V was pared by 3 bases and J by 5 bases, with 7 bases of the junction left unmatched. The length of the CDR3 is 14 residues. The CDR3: CASSYHRGAHEQYF. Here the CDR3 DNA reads TGTGCCAGCAGTTATCACAGGGGAGCCCACGAGCAGTACTTC.

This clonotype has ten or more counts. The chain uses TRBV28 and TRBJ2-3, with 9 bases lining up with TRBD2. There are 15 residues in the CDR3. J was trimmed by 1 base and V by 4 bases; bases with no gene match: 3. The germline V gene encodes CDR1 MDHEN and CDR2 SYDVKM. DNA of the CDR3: TGTGCCAGCAGTTGGACTAGCGCTGGCACAGATACGCAGTATTTT. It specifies CASSWTSAGTDTQYF. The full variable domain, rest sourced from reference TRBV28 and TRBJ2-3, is DVKVTQSSRYLVKRTGEKVFLECVQDMDHENMFWYRQDPGLGLRLIYFSYDVKMKEKGDIPEGYSVSREKKERFSLILESASTNQTSMYLCASSWTSAGTDTQYFGPGTRLTVL.

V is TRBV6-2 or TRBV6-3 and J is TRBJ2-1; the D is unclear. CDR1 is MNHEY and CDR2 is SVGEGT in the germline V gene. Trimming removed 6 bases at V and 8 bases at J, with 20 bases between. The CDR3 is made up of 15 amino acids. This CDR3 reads CASSSRMNSQDEQFF. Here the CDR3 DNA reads TGTGCCAGCAGCTCGAGAATGAACTCTCAGGATGAGCAGTTCTTC.

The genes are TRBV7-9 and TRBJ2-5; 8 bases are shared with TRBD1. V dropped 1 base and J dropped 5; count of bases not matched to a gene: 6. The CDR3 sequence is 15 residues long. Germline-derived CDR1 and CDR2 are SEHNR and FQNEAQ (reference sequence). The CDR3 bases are TGTGCCAGCAGCTTAGGCAGGGGGCGCTTGGAGACCCAGTACTTC. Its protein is CASSLGRGRLETQYF.

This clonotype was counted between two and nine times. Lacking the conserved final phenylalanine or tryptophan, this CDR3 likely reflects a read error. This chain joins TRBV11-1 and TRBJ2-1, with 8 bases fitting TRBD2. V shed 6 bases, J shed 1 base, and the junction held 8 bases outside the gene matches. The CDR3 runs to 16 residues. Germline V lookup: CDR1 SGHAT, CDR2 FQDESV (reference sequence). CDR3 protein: CASSRASGQSYNEQFV. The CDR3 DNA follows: TGTGCCAGCAGTCGGGCTAGCGGGCAATCCTACAATGAGCAGTTCGTC.

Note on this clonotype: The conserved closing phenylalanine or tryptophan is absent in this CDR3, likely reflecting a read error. The CDR3 bases are TGCGCCAGCAGCTTAGTGGCTAGCGGGAGTAGTGAGACCCAGTACCTC. The encoded protein is CASSLVASGSSETQYL. The rearrangement joins TRBV11-2 to TRBJ2-5; 10 bases match TRBD2. This CDR3 spans 16 amino acids. CDR1 is SGHAT, CDR2 FQNNGV, per germline.